This passage covers 17 T cell receptor beta chains from one sample sequenced in a study of blood T cell repertoires in COVID-19 (dated by TCRdb to 2020 to 2022). Libraries were constructed by the immunoSEQ multiplex PCR assay. In its TCRdb copy, this immuneACCESS table keeps in-frame sequences only and misses some clones. Where compared with another copy, unresolved V genes explain less than half of these, and the others have no known cause. Counted in this sample were some 80,000 clones; roughly nine tenths of them appeared once. Around 5% of the sample belongs to the ten largest clones. Material: peripheral blood. Every receptor here comes from a man aged 50-59 years with active or convalescent COVID-19.

The chain couples TRBV19 to TRBJ1-6; D is possibly TRBD1 (5 bases). CDR1 is LNHDA, CDR2 SQIVND, per germline (reference sequence). Between the trimmed V and J ends, which lost 3 bases and 6 bases, there was a span of 12 bases. The CDR3 spans 15 residues. CDR3 in DNA: TGTGCCAGTAGTATTAATTGGGGCTCTAATTCACCCCTCCACTTT. It yields the protein CASSINWGSNSPLHF.

This chain links TRBV4-1 with TRBJ1-4; TRBD1 matches at 10 bases. Germline CDR1 is MGHRA and CDR2 is YSYEKL. Trimming cost V 3 bases and J 5 bases; bases outside gene matches: 6. The CDR3 runs 16 residues. CDR3 nucleotide sequence: TGCGCCAGCAGCCATCCCCCGGGACAGGGGAATGAAAAACTGTTTTTT. Amino acids: CASSHPPGQGNEKLFF.

This chain links TRBV19 with TRBJ1-1; D is ambiguous. The V gene lost 4 bases and the J gene lost 3 bases, with 3 bases spanning the gap. The V gene's germline CDR1 is LNHDA and CDR2 SQIVND (reference sequence). This CDR3 contains 11 residues. In DNA, the CDR3 is TGTGCCAGTAGTACATACACTGAAGCTTTCTTT. Translation: CASSTYTEAFF.

This clone was counted between two and nine times. The gene calls are TRBV24-1 and TRBJ2-7; 11 bases fit TRBD1. The length of the CDR3 is 16 residues. Unmatched junction bases numbered 14, after V lost 7 bases and J lost 7 bases. Germline-derived CDR1 and CDR2 are KGHDR and SFDVKD. DNA of the CDR3: TGTGCCACCAGCGCCAGTTCCGGGACAGGGGGTTCGGAGCAGTACTTC. It yields the protein CATSASSGTGGSEQYF.

CDR3 DNA: TGTGCCAGCATGGGGACAGTAGATCAGCCCCAGCATTTT. Amino acid sequence: CASMGTVDQPQHF. The genes are TRBV2 and TRBJ1-5, with 7 bases matching TRBD1. The ends lost 7 bases at V and 5 bases at J; junction bases unmatched: 5. CDR3 size: 13 residues. Germline V gives CDR1 SNHLY, CDR2 FYNNEI.

The rearrangement uses TRBV2 and TRBJ1-6, with D possibly TRBD1 on 6 matching bases. This CDR3 comprises 15 residues. V was shortened by 7 bases and J by 7 bases, with 17 bases between the two germline ends. CDR1 and CDR2 from the germline V gene are SNHLY and FYNNEI. The CDR3 region is CASKMRQDGNSPLHF. The CDR3 bases are TGTGCCAGCAAAATGAGACAGGACGGGAATTCACCCCTCCACTTT.

The genes are TRBV5-1 and TRBJ2-1, with TRBD2 matching over 11 bases. V lost 2 bases to trimming and J lost 8 bases; unmatched junction nucleotides: 6. Germline values: CDR1 SGHRS, CDR2 YFSETQ. The CDR3 spans 15 residues. DNA of the CDR3: TGCGCCAGCAGCTTTACTAGCGGGGGCGCCGATGAGCAGTTCTTC. Amino acid sequence: CASSFTSGGADEQFF.

The chain recombines TRBV3-1 (or the pseudogene TRBV3-2) with TRBJ2-1; no clear D. The CDR3 runs 13 residues. V was clipped by 7 bases and J by 3 bases, with 10 bases between them. In germline, CDR1 is LGHDT, CDR2 YNNKEL (reference sequence). Here the CDR3 reads CASTLGGYNEQFF. DNA for the CDR3: TGTGCCAGCACCCTAGGCGGCTACAATGAGCAGTTCTTC.

J is TRBJ1-2 and V is TRBV24-1; D might be TRBD1 (6 bases). From germline, CDR1 is KGHDR and CDR2 SFDVKD. The V end was cut by 4 bases, the J end by 8 bases, with 16 bases between. The CDR3 contains 14 residues. This chain's CDR3 is CATSDQNRALGYTF. CDR3 DNA: TGTGCCACCAGTGACCAAAACAGGGCTCTGGGCTACACCTTC.

This clone was detected only a few times. The chain combines TRBV5-1 with TRBJ2-2, with TRBD2 as a possible D gene (5 bases). With 1 base removed from V and 5 bases from J, the gap between germline ends came to 6 bases. The CDR3 consists of 13 residues. Looked up from germline, CDR1 is SGHRS and CDR2 is YFSETQ. The CDR3 bases are TGCGCCAGCAGCTTGATAGCGACCGGGGAGCTGTTTTTT. Protein product: CASSLIATGELFF.

The V gene is TRBV7-9, the J gene TRBJ2-3, with D maybe TRBD2 (6 bases). CDR1 and CDR2 from the germline V gene are SEHNR and FQNEAQ (reference sequence). There are 15 residues in the CDR3. The V end was cut by 1 base, the J end by 2 bases, with 10 bases between. Written as DNA, the CDR3 is TGTGCCAGCAGCTTAGGGCGGGGAGCCACAGATACGCAGTATTTT. Protein: CASSLGRGATDTQYF.

This chain uses TRBV10-2 with TRBJ2-3; 7 bases match TRBD2. The germline CDR1 and CDR2 sequences are WSHSY and SAAADI. J was trimmed by 6 bases and V by 3 bases; bases with no gene match: 12. The CDR3 extends over 16 amino acids. CDR3 residues: CASSDPWGGEEDTQYF. The CDR3 coding sequence is TGCGCCAGCAGTGACCCCTGGGGAGGGGAGGAGGATACGCAGTATTTT.

The chain employs TRBV19 and TRBJ2-1; TRBD2 agrees at 8 bases. Germline CDR1 LNHDA, CDR2 SQIVND (reference sequence). This CDR3 is built from 15 residues. The J segment lost 5 bases and the V segment lost 8 bases, leaving 11 bases of the junction unmatched. The DNA for the CDR3 is TGTGCCAGTCGCAGTCGGGGGGGCCCCAACAATGAGCAGTTCTTC. Protein: CASRSRGGPNNEQFF. The whole variable domain, remainder taken from reference TRBV19 and TRBJ2-1, is DGGITQSPKYLFRKEGQNVTLSCEQNLNHDAMYWYRQDPGQGLRLIYYSQIVNDFQKGDIAEGYSVSREKKESFPLTVTSAQKNPTAFYLCASRSRGGPNNEQFFGPGTRLTVL.

The chain has TRBV7-6 and TRBJ1-2; a weak D match, TRBD1 (5 bases). Germline V gene lookup returns CDR1 SGHVS and CDR2 FNYEAQ. The CDR3 sequence is 15 residues long. Trimming took 5 bases from V and 5 from J, leaving 18 bases between them. The CDR3 coding sequence is TGTGCCAGCAGCCCCGGGCTCCAGGGTACTTATGGCTACACCTTC. Translation: CASSPGLQGTYGYTF.

The CDR3 reads CASSKATTYNEQFF. The CDR3 DNA follows: TGTGCCAGCAGTAAAGCAACTACCTACAATGAGCAGTTCTTC. V gene TRBV6-6 combines with J gene TRBJ2-1; D unclear. The germline V and J ends were trimmed by 5 bases and 2 bases, with 10 bases remaining between them. CDR1 and CDR2 from the germline V gene are MNHNY and SVGAGI (reference sequence). The CDR3 runs 14 residues.

V usage is TRBV5-1 and J usage is TRBJ1-1, with D tentatively TRBD1 (6 bases). The CDR3 runs to 15 residues. V lost 1 base and J lost 1, with 11 bases in between. Germline CDR1 reads SGHRS; CDR2 reads YFSETQ. CDR3 amino acids: CASSLTGTQNTEAFF. The DNA for the CDR3 is TGCGCCAGCAGCTTGACCGGGACACAGAACACTGAAGCTTTCTTT.

V and J are TRBV6-1 and TRBJ2-3; TRBD2 aligns across 9 bases. The CDR3 consists of 17 residues. Germline CDR1 reads MNHNS; CDR2 reads SASEGT. V dropped 1 base and J dropped 2; count of bases not matched to a gene: 7. CDR3: CASSEGSSGGHTDTQYF. Here the CDR3 DNA reads TGTGCCAGCAGTGAAGGTAGTAGCGGGGGCCACACAGATACGCAGTATTTT.